This TCR beta chain emerged from a study of T-cell reconstitution after alpha-beta-depleted transplantation in children. Findings and caveats of the study: By one year post-transplant, T-cell counts and diversity largely arose from T cells that were newly produced. Where alpha-beta T cells came from about two months after transplant was reportedly several hundred expanded graft clones.

This CDR3 region has 16 residues. In germline, CDR1 is LGHNA, CDR2 YSLEER. Trimming cost V 0 bases and J 6 bases, with 17 bases left between them. This clonotype has only a few counts. Its antigen is undetermined. For TCRbeta, the library was prepared with unique molecular identifiers. MiXCR, applied by TCRdb to the PCR reads, yields one record per CDR3 protein. The table records about 980,000 distinct CDR3 sequences, roughly 29% of them present only once. The chain joins TRBV4-3 to TRBJ1-1, with D perhaps matching TRBD1 (6 bases). The sequenced sample was PBMCs, mostly from graft donor cells, obtained 360 days after TCRalphabeta/CD19-depleted stem cell transplant. The TCR was taken from a boy in the first two years of life who had a stem cell transplant for SCID, so the T cells may come from the graft donor. The CDR3 sequence: CASSQEGPGWGPEAFF. The CDR3, as DNA: TGCGCCAGCAGCCAAGAGGGCCCGGGTTGGGGGCCTGAAGCTTTCTTT.